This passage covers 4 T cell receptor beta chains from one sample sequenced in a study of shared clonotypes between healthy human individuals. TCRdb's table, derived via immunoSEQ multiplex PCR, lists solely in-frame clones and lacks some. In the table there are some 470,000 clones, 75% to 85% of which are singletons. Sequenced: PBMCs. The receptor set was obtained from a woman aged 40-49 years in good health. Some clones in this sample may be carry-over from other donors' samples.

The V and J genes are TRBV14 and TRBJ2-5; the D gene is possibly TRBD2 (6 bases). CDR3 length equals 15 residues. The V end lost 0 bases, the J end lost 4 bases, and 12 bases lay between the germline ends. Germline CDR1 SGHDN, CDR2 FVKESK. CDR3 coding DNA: TGTGCCAGCAGCCAAGATTGGAGGGATCGAGAGACCCAGTACTTC. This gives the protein CASSQDWRDRETQYF. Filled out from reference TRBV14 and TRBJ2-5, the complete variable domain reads EAGVTQFPSHSVIEKGQTVTLRCDPISGHDNLYWYRRVMGKEIKFLLHFVKESKQDESGMPNNRFLAERTGGTYSTLKVQPAELEDSGVYFCASSQDWRDRETQYFGPGTRLLVL.

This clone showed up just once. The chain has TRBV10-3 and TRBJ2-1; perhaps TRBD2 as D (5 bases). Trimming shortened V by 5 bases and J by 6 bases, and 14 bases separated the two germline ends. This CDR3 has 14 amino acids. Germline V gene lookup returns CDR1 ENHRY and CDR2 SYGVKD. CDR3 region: CAISPDGNRNEQFF. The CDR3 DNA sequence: TGTGCCATCAGTCCGGACGGGAATCGCAATGAGCAGTTCTTC.

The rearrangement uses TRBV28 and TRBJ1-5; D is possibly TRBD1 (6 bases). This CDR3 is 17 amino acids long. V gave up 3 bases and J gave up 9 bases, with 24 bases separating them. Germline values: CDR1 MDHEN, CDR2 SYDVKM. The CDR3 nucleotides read TGTGCCAGCAGTTTGGGGGCTCTCGCTAGGGGATTGCTGCCCCAGCATTTT. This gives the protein CASSLGALARGLLPQHF.

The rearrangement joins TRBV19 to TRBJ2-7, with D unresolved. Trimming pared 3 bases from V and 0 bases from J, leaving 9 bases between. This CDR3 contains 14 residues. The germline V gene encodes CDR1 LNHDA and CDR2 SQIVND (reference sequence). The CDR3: CASSISWGSYEQYF. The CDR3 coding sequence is TGTGCCAGTAGTATCTCGTGGGGCTCCTACGAGCAGTACTTC. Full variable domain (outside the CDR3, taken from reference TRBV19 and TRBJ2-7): DGGITQSPKYLFRKEGQNVTLSCEQNLNHDAMYWYRQDPGQGLRLIYYSQIVNDFQKGDIAEGYSVSREKKESFPLTVTSAQKNPTAFYLCASSISWGSYEQYFGPGTRLTVT.